The 20 T cell receptor beta chains in this list originate from one sample, sequenced in a study of blood T cell repertoires in COVID-19. Sequencing used immunoSEQ multiplex PCR; TCRdb keeps in-frame clones, though not all of them. The sample records tens of thousands of clones, approximately 70% being singletons. The specimen was peripheral blood. These receptors were taken from a man at least 80 years old with acute or convalescent COVID-19.

The V and J genes are TRBV7-6 and TRBJ2-3; no firm D call. Trimming took off 1 base at V and 5 bases at J, with 7 bases between the two ends. Looked up from germline, CDR1 is SGHVS and CDR2 is FNYEAQ. This CDR3 is built from 13 residues. CDR3 DNA: TGTGCCAGCAGCTTAGTAAGGAGAGATACGCAGTATTTT. This translates into CASSLVRRDTQYF.

This chain links TRBV15 with TRBJ1-4; a weak D match, TRBD1 (6 bases). The germline CDR1 and CDR2 sequences are LNHNV and YYDKDF (reference sequence). Between the trimmed V and J ends, which lost 1 base and 8 bases, there was a span of 8 bases. This CDR3 spans 13 amino acids. This CDR3 reads CATSRVQGEKLFF. In nucleotides, the CDR3 is TGTGCCACCAGCAGAGTTCAGGGGGAAAAACTGTTTTTT.

The CDR3 nucleotides are TGTGCCAGCAGCAAAGCCCTAGACAGGGGAGGTAGCAATCAGCCCCAGCATTTT. The encoded protein is CASSKALDRGGSNQPQHF. The J gene is TRBJ1-5, the V gene TRBV21-1; TRBD1 was called by the table and not checked on the DNA. TRBV21-1 is a pseudogene segment. The CDR3 is made up of 18 amino acids.

This clone has more than one count but fewer than ten. The chain combines TRBV5-1 with TRBJ2-1; 12 bases agree with TRBD1. The trim removed 4 bases at V and 7 bases at J, leaving 9 bases unmatched. CDR3 length equals 16 residues. From germline, CDR1 is SGHRS and CDR2 YFSETQ. This chain's CDR3 is CASSRPGQGARNEQFF. The CDR3 DNA reads as TGCGCCAGCAGCAGGCCGGGACAGGGGGCGCGGAATGAGCAGTTCTTC.

The chain combines TRBV4-2 with TRBJ2-3; D possibly corresponds to TRBD1 (6 bases). The CDR3 covers 15 residues. V was trimmed by 0 bases and J by 7 bases, leaving 14 bases between them. Germline V gives CDR1 LGHNA, CDR2 YNFKEQ. DNA for the CDR3: TGTGCCAGCAGCCAAGATAGCGCTAGGGGGAATACGCAGTATTTT. It translates to CASSQDSARGNTQYF.

The chain uses TRBV15 and TRBJ2-3; 11 nucleotides agree with TRBD2. Germline trimming cut 5 bases from V and 3 bases from J; bases unmatched to any gene: 4. The CDR3 has 15 amino acids. Germline CDR1 is LNHNV and CDR2 is YYDKDF (reference sequence). The CDR3 region is CATSPRLAGTDTQYF. CDR3 DNA: TGTGCCACCAGCCCTCGACTAGCGGGAACAGATACGCAGTATTTT.

This chain uses TRBV11-2 with TRBJ2-5; 11 nucleotides match TRBD2. Trimming removed 3 bases from V and 5 bases from J; junction bases left unmatched: 5. CDR1 SGHAT and CDR2 FQNNGV come from the germline V gene. The CDR3 consists of 15 residues. The CDR3 is CASSFSGRAAETQYF. The CDR3 DNA reads TGTGCCAGCAGCTTTAGCGGGAGGGCCGCTGAGACCCAGTACTTC.

V usage is TRBV14 and J usage is TRBJ2-1; D perhaps matches TRBD1 (6 bases). V was shortened by 0 bases and J by 7 bases, with 13 bases between the two germline ends. Germline lookup yields CDR1 SGHDN and CDR2 FVKESK. This CDR3 region has 15 residues. CDR3 residues: CASSQDIRTGNEQFF. The CDR3 coding sequence is TGTGCCAGCAGCCAAGACATTAGAACAGGGAATGAGCAGTTCTTC.

This chain links TRBV19 with TRBJ1-5, with D possibly TRBD1 on 5 matching bases. Trimming took 0 bases from V and 5 from J, leaving 8 bases between them. The CDR3 extends over 14 amino acids. Germline loops: CDR1 LNHDA, CDR2 SQIVND (reference sequence). CDR3 in DNA: TGTGCCAGTAGTATAGAGGCAGGGCATCAGCCCCAGCATTTT. Its translation is CASSIEAGHQPQHF. Combining the CDR3 with reference TRBV19 and TRBJ1-5 gives the whole variable domain DGGITQSPKYLFRKEGQNVTLSCEQNLNHDAMYWYRQDPGQGLRLIYYSQIVNDFQKGDIAEGYSVSREKKESFPLTVTSAQKNPTAFYLCASSIEAGHQPQHFGDGTRLSIL.

V is TRBV9 and J is TRBJ2-1, with D perhaps TRBD2 (5 bases). Trimming cost V 6 bases and J 2 bases, with 12 bases left between them. From germline, CDR1 is SGDLS and CDR2 YYNGEE. This CDR3 is built from 14 residues. CDR3 DNA sequence: TGTGCCAGCACCCCGACTATTCCCTACAATGAGCAGTTCTTC. It translates to CASTPTIPYNEQFF.

CDR3: CSASTGLRGNQPQHF. CDR3 in DNA: TGCAGTGCTAGTACAGGCCTAAGGGGTAATCAGCCCCAGCATTTT. V usage is TRBV20-1 and J usage is TRBJ1-5, with D perhaps TRBD1 (5 bases). Germline V gene sequence: CDR1 DFQATT, CDR2 SNEGSKA (reference sequence). V gave up 3 bases and J gave up 4 bases, with 16 bases separating them. This CDR3 has 15 amino acids.

The chain joins TRBV7-9 to TRBJ2-1; 9 nucleotides agree with TRBD1. V lost 1 base, J lost 9 bases, and 10 bases stayed unmatched. This CDR3 has 16 residues. CDR1 SEHNR and CDR2 FQNEAQ come from the germline V gene (reference sequence). The CDR3 reads CASSLVGGTGKIEQFF. CDR3 nucleotides: TGTGCCAGCAGCTTAGTGGGCGGGACAGGGAAGATTGAGCAGTTCTTC.

This chain joins TRBV19 and TRBJ2-3; no firm D call. The germline CDR1 and CDR2 sequences are LNHDA and SQIVND (reference sequence). V lost 4 bases and J 2 bases, leaving 4 bases between the germline ends. The CDR3 spans 12 residues. CDR3 protein: CASSTFTDTQYF. CDR3 nucleotides: TGTGCCAGTAGTACTTTCACAGATACGCAGTATTTT.

The chain couples TRBV28 to TRBJ1-2; 9 bases line up with TRBD1. The germline V gene encodes CDR1 MDHEN and CDR2 SYDVKM. V was pared by 4 bases and J by 6 bases, with 9 bases of the junction left unmatched. The CDR3 contains 15 residues. The CDR3, as DNA: TGTGCCAGCAGTTCCTTGACAGGGGGAAGAAATGGCTACACCTTC. It translates to CASSSLTGGRNGYTF.

The chain is built from TRBV6-6 and TRBJ1-1; TRBD1 is a possible D gene (5 bases). Germline CDR1 is MNHNY and CDR2 is SVGAGI (reference sequence). The CDR3 runs 14 residues. Trimming cost V 6 bases and J 0 bases, with 11 bases left between them. The CDR3 bases are TGTGCCAGCAGCCCGGACACCTTGAACACTGAAGCTTTCTTT. Its translation is CASSPDTLNTEAFF.

The rearrangement uses TRBV10-3 and TRBJ2-3, with a tentative D call TRBD2 (7 bases). The germline CDR1 and CDR2 sequences are ENHRY and SYGVKD. V lost 3 bases and J 4 bases, leaving 17 bases between the germline ends. The CDR3 totals 16 residues. The CDR3 region is CAISDLGGEGADTQYF. The DNA of the CDR3 is TGTGCCATCAGTGACTTAGGTGGGGAGGGGGCAGATACGCAGTATTTT.

The CDR3 DNA follows: TGTGCCAGCAGCCTAGGACAGGGGGCTACCGCTTTCTTT. As protein: CASSLGQGATAFF. The gene calls are TRBV3-1 (or the pseudogene TRBV3-2) and TRBJ1-1; 11 bases fit TRBD1. The length of the CDR3 is 13 residues. Germline-derived CDR1 and CDR2 are LGHDT and YNNKEL (reference sequence). V dropped 4 bases and J dropped 11; count of bases not matched to a gene: 6.

This chain uses TRBV5-6 with TRBJ1-2; D might be TRBD1 (6 bases). Trimming stripped 4 bases from V and 3 bases from J, with 13 bases between. Germline loops: CDR1 SGHDT, CDR2 YYEEEE. The CDR3 has 14 amino acids. In nucleotides, the CDR3 is TGTGCCAGCAGCAAACCCCGGACAGACTATGGCTACACCTTC. Translated, it gives CASSKPRTDYGYTF.

The sample holds a few counts of this clone. The chain recombines TRBV4-1 with TRBJ2-1; maybe TRBD1 (5 bases). The CDR3 is 13 residues long. V was trimmed by 4 bases and J by 4 bases, leaving 8 bases between them. Germline-derived CDR1 and CDR2 are MGHRA and YSYEKL. The DNA for the CDR3 is TGCGCCAGCAGCCTTCGACAGTACAATGAGCAGTTCTTC. It is translated as CASSLRQYNEQFF.

This clone was recorded only once. The gene calls are TRBV28 and TRBJ1-6; a possible D gene is TRBD1 (6 bases). The CDR3 covers 16 residues. The V end was cut by 4 bases, the J end by 7 bases, with 17 bases between. The germline CDR1 and CDR2 sequences are MDHEN and SYDVKM. The CDR3 DNA is TGTGCCAGCAGTTCCCCCGTCACAGGGAGCAATTCACCCCTCCACTTT. This translates into CASSSPVTGSNSPLHF.